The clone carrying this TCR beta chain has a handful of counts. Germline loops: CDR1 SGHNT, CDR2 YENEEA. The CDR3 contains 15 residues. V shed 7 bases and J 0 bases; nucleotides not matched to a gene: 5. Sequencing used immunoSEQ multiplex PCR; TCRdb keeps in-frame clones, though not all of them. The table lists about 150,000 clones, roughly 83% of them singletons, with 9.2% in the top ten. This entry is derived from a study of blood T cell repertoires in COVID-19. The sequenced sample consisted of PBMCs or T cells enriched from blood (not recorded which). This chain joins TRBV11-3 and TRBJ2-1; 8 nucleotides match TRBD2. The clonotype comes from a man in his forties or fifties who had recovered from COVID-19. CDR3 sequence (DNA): TGTGCCAGCATCCCGGGAGGGGTCTCCTACAATGAGCAGTTCTTC. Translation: CASIPGGVSYNEQFF.